This entry lists 20 T cell receptor beta chains sequenced from one sample in a study of cytomegalovirus exposure and HLA in healthy donors. A multiplex PCR was run with 60 Vbeta primers and 13 Jbeta primers. Only in-frame clones appear in the TCRdb table, and some are missing; sequencing was by immunoSEQ multiplex PCR. The sample has some 120,000 clones; over 60% are singletons. The material sequenced was PBMCs. The receptors derive from a man between 40 and 49 years old in good health and CMV-seropositive.

The chain recombines TRBV20-1 with TRBJ1-5, with D possibly TRBD1 on 5 matching bases. The V and J ends lost 6 bases and 7 bases respectively, with 10 bases between them. Germline CDR1 and CDR2: DFQATT and SNEGSKA (reference sequence). The CDR3 spans 11 residues. CDR3 sequence: CSAAGLQPQHF. The CDR3 DNA is TGCAGTGCCGCAGGGTTACAGCCCCAGCATTTT.

There are a few counts of this clone. CDR3 sequence: CASSPSASGEPYEQYF. CDR3 bases: TGTGCCAGCAGCCCGTCAGCTAGCGGGGAACCCTACGAGCAGTACTTC. The gene calls are TRBV4-2 and TRBJ2-7; the match to TRBD2 covers 9 bases. With 4 bases clipped from V and 2 bases from J, the junction kept 9 bases outside the gene matches. There are 16 residues in the CDR3. Germline assignment: CDR1 LGHNA and CDR2 YNFKEQ.

The chain uses TRBV18 and TRBJ2-3; tentative D call: TRBD2 (6 bases). Trimming took 8 bases from V and 0 from J, leaving 12 bases between them. Per the germline V gene, CDR1 is KGHSH and CDR2 is LQKENI. The CDR3 is 14 residues long. CDR3 coding DNA: TGTGCCAGCCAGGCGGGGATTAGCACAGATACGCAGTATTTT. It specifies CASQAGISTDTQYF.

The chain joins TRBV4-1 to TRBJ2-1; possibly TRBD1 for D (5 bases). The V end lost 1 base, the J end lost 7 bases, and 14 bases lay between the germline ends. There are 15 residues in the CDR3. The V gene's germline CDR1 is MGHRA and CDR2 YSYEKL. This chain's CDR3 is CASSQGIGVRNEQFF. The CDR3 nucleotides read TGCGCCAGCAGCCAAGGGATAGGGGTTAGGAATGAGCAGTTCTTC.

This chain uses TRBV4-3 with TRBJ2-3; maybe TRBD2 (7 bases). This CDR3 is built from 17 residues. Trimming shortened V by 0 bases and J by 2 bases, and 15 bases separated the two germline ends. The germline V gene encodes CDR1 LGHNA and CDR2 YSLEER. DNA of the CDR3: TGCGCCAGCAGCCAAGAGGGGGCGGGGGCCACCACAGATACGCAGTATTTT. This gives the protein CASSQEGAGATTDTQYF.

This chain connects TRBV28 to TRBJ1-5; D gene unclear. The length of the CDR3 is 15 residues. The V and J ends lost 1 base and 0 bases respectively, with 7 bases between them. Germline V gene lookup returns CDR1 MDHEN and CDR2 SYDVKM. CDR3 bases: TGTGCCAGCAGTTTATACGGGGTTAGCAATCAGCCCCAGCATTTT. As protein: CASSLYGVSNQPQHF. The full variable domain, in which reference TRBV28 and TRBJ1-5 provide the parts outside the CDR3, is DVKVTQSSRYLVKRTGEKVFLECVQDMDHENMFWYRQDPGLGLRLIYFSYDVKMKEKGDIPEGYSVSREKKERFSLILESASTNQTSMYLCASSLYGVSNQPQHFGDGTRLSIL.

Written as DNA, the CDR3 is TGCGCCAGCAGCTTGGCGGCAGGGGTGGGTATTAAGGAGCAGTTCTTC. It codes for CASSLAAGVGIKEQFF. The V call is TRBV5-1, the J call TRBJ2-1; D is perhaps TRBD1 (6 bases). The germline V gene has CDR1 SGHRS and CDR2 YFSETQ. The CDR3 consists of 16 residues. The germline V and J ends were trimmed by 0 bases and 10 bases, with 20 bases remaining between them.

This chain joins TRBV4-1 and TRBJ1-3; TRBD1 matches 7 bases. Germline values: CDR1 MGHRA, CDR2 YSYEKL. The CDR3 contains 13 residues. Losses at the gene ends were 4 bases for V and 4 bases for J; bases not matched to a gene: 1. The CDR3 region has the DNA TGCGCCAGCAGCCTGGGACAGGGAAACACCATATATTTT. Residues: CASSLGQGNTIYF.

This chain joins TRBV5-8 and TRBJ1-2; 7 bases align to TRBD1. The CDR3 has 14 amino acids. Per the germline V gene, CDR1 is SGHTS and CDR2 is YDEGEE. Trimming at V came to 4 bases and at J to 4 bases, leaving 7 bases not matched to a gene. CDR3 in DNA: TGTGCCAGCAGCCGAGGGGGCTTCGGCTATGGCTACACCTTC. It encodes CASSRGGFGYGYTF.

This clone was picked up one time. This rearrangement joins TRBV28 to TRBJ2-5, with a tentative D call TRBD1 (6 bases). V shed 3 bases and J shed 6 bases, with 14 bases lying between them. The CDR3 runs 14 residues. CDR1 is MDHEN and CDR2 is SYDVKM in the germline V gene. The CDR3 DNA follows: TGTGCCAGCAGTTTGGCGGCAGGGACAAAGACCCAGTACTTC. This sequence encodes CASSLAAGTKTQYF.

This clone was seen only a few times. The DNA of the CDR3 is TGTGCCAGCTCACAGGGACAGGGACGAACTAACTATGGCTACACCTTC. Amino acid sequence: CASSQGQGRTNYGYTF. V gene TRBV18 combines with J gene TRBJ1-2; 9 nucleotides match TRBD1. Germline V gene sequence: CDR1 KGHSH, CDR2 LQKENI. The CDR3 runs 16 residues. The ends lost 4 bases at V and 0 bases at J; junction bases unmatched: 6.

The rearrangement uses TRBV11-2 and TRBJ1-1, with a weak D call TRBD1 (5 bases). The V gene's germline CDR1 is SGHAT and CDR2 FQNNGV. Trimming stripped 1 base from V and 5 bases from J, with 14 bases between. This CDR3 is 15 amino acids long. The CDR3 coding sequence is TGTGCCAGCAGCTTAGCCCAGGGCTTGGGGACTGAAGCTTTCTTT. This codes for CASSLAQGLGTEAFF.

To note about this clone: Relative to the germline gene, one junction end is altered; a read error may explain this. The rearrangement links TRBV6-6 to TRBJ1-2; 8 nucleotides line up with TRBD1. The CDR3 totals 13 residues. Germline CDR1 is MNHNY and CDR2 is SVGAGI (reference sequence). Written as DNA, the CDR3 is TGTGCCAGCAGTCCCGGACAGGGATTTTTTGTCGTCTTC. It yields the protein CASSPGQGFFVVF.

This clone was counted once. This chain joins TRBV7-8 and TRBJ1-6; D is ambiguous. Trimming cost V 1 base and J 10 bases, with 8 bases left between them. This CDR3 is 13 amino acids long. CDR1 is SGHVS, CDR2 FQNEAQ, per germline. CDR3 protein: CASSLDRVSPLHF. CDR3 coding DNA: TGTGCCAGCAGCTTAGATCGGGTCTCACCCCTCCACTTT.

The chain joins TRBV28 to TRBJ1-1; D is undetermined. Trimming took 1 base from V and 0 from J, leaving 9 bases between them. The CDR3 length is 15 residues. Germline V lookup: CDR1 MDHEN, CDR2 SYDVKM. The CDR3 loop reads CASSLSGMMNTEAFF. The CDR3, as DNA: TGTGCCAGCAGTTTATCGGGGATGATGAACACTGAAGCTTTCTTT.

This clone occurred a few times. The V and J genes are TRBV28 and TRBJ1-4; D is possibly TRBD1 (5 bases). V was cut by 6 bases and J by 6 bases, with 14 bases left in between. Germline values: CDR1 MDHEN, CDR2 SYDVKM. This CDR3 comprises 14 residues. CDR3 sequence: CASSGHIGYEKLFF. The CDR3 DNA reads as TGTGCCAGCAGCGGACATATCGGTTATGAAAAACTGTTTTTT.

Comment on this clone: One junction end disagrees with the germline gene, perhaps due to a read error. The rearrangement links TRBV18 to TRBJ2-4, with 9 bases that match TRBD1. CDR1 and CDR2 (germline): KGHSH, LQKENI. The CDR3 is 14 amino acids. The CDR3 protein is CASSPGTGLNSQYF. DNA of the CDR3: TGTGCCAGCTCACCCGGGACAGGGTTAAACAGTCAGTACTTC.

V and J are TRBV19 and TRBJ2-7; tentatively, D is TRBD2 (7 bases). V was cut by 3 bases and J by 2 bases, with 14 bases left in between. This CDR3 is 15 amino acids long. The germline V gene has CDR1 LNHDA and CDR2 SQIVND (reference sequence). The CDR3 is CASSISGGQPYEQYF. CDR3 nucleotides: TGTGCCAGTAGTATTTCCGGGGGGCAGCCCTACGAGCAGTACTTC.

This sequence joins TRBV18 and TRBJ2-7, with a possible D match to TRBD2 (6 bases). With 6 bases removed from V and 5 bases from J, the gap between germline ends came to 8 bases. Germline lookup yields CDR1 KGHSH and CDR2 LQKENI. CDR3 length: 11 amino acids. The CDR3 loop reads CASSGGDEQYF. DNA of the CDR3: TGTGCCAGCTCGGGGGGAGACGAGCAGTACTTC. Drawing the rest from reference TRBV18 and TRBJ2-7, the complete variable domain is NAGVMQNPRHLVRRRGQEARLRCSPMKGHSHVYWYRQLPEEGLKFMVYLQKENIIDESGMPKERFSAEFPKEGPSILRIQQVVRGDSAAYFCASSGGDEQYFGPGTRLTVT.

This chain connects TRBV7-2 to TRBJ2-7; 15 nucleotides line up with TRBD2. The germline gives CDR1 SGHTA, CDR2 FQGNSA. After removal of 5 bases from V and 2 bases from J, the junction contained 7 bases not matched to a gene. This CDR3 is built from 17 residues. In nucleotides, the CDR3 is TGTGCCAGCAGCCCTTGGACTAGCGGGGGGGTAGCCTACGAGCAGTACTTC. This gives the protein CASSPWTSGGVAYEQYF.